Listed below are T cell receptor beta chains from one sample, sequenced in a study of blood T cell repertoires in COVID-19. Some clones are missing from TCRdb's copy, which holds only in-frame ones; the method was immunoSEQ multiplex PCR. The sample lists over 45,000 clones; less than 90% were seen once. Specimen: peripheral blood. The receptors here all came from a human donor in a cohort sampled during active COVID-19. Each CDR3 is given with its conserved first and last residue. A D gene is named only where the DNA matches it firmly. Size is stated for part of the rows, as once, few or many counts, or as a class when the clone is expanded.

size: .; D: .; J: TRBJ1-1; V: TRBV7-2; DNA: TGTGCCAGCAGCTTAGTCTCGGGGGACACTGAAGCTTTCTTT; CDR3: CASSLVSGDTEAFF
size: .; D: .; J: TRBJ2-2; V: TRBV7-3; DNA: TGTGCCAGCAGCTTATGGGCCAGGGACACCGGGGAGCTGTTTTTT; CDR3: CASSLWARDTGELFF
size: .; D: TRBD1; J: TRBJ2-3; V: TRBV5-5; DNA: TGTGCCAGCAGCTTGTCGATTGACAGGGCCAAAGATACGCAGTATTTT; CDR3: CASSLSIDRAKDTQYF
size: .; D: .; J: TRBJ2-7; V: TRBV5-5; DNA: TGTGCCAGCAGTCCTCCAATTGGGAGGTACGAGCAGTACTTC; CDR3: CASSPPIGRYEQYF
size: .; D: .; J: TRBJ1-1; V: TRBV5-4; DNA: TGTGCCAGCAGCTTGGAAGGAGTGACCAACACTGAAGCTTTCTTT; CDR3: CASSLEGVTNTEAFF
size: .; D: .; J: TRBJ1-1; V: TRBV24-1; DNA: TGTGCCACCAGCCAGCGAAGGGAAGCTTTCTTT; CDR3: CATSQRREAFF
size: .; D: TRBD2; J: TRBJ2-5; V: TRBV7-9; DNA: TGTGCCAGCAGCTTAGAACTAGCGGTGCAAGAGACCCAGTACTTC; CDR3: CASSLELAVQETQYF
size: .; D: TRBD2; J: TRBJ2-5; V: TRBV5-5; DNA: TGTGCCAGCAGCTTGTTTGCGGGGGGGTTCCAAGAGACCCAGTACTTC; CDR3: CASSLFAGGFQETQYF
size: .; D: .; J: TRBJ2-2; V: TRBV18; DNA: TGTGCCAGCTCTCGACTCGGGCCAGGGACGAACACCGGGGAGCTGTTTTTT; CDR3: CASSRLGPGTNTGELFF
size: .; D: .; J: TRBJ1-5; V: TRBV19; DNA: TGTGCCAGTACAACCCCAGCAGGGCGGCGGCAGCCCCAGCATTTT; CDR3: CASTTPAGRRQPQHF
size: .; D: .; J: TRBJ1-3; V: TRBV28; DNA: TGTGCCAGCAGTTTATCGGGGGGTATTCCCCTCTCTGGAAACACCATATATTTT; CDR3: CASSLSGGIPLSGNTIYF
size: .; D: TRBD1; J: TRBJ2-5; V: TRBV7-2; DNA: TGTGCCAGCAGCGCAGGCTGGACAGGGGGAACCATCGGGAGGGAGACCCAGTACTTC; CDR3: CASSAGWTGGTIGRETQYF
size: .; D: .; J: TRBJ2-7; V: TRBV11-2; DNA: TGTGCCAGCAGCTTAGGGGGGCGCCTCTCCGAGCAGTACTTC; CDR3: CASSLGGRLSEQYF
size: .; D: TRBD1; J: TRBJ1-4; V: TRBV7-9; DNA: TGTGCCAGCAGCTTCGGGACAGTTAATGAAAAACTGTTTTTT; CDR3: CASSFGTVNEKLFF
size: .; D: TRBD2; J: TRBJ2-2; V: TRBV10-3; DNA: TGTGCCGCCTCCAAGCGGGAGAAGGCGGGGCGGGTCACCGGGGAGCTGTTTTTT; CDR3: CAASKREKAGRVTGELFF
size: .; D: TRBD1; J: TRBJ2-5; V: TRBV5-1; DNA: TGCGCCAGCAGCTTGGCGGGACAGGGCCAAGAGACCCAGTACTTC; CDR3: CASSLAGQGQETQYF
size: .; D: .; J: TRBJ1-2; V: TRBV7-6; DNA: TGTGCCAGCAGCTCCCCCGGCCAGGGAGGTGGCTACACCTTC; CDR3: CASSSPGQGGGYTF
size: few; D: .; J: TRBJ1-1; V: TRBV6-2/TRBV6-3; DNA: TGTGCCAGCAGTTACCCCTTCGGCGGGAACACTGAAGCTTTCTTT; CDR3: CASSYPFGGNTEAFF
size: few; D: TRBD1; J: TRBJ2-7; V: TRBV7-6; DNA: TGTGCCAGCAGCCCCGGACAGGGGGCTTTCTACGAGCAGTACTTC; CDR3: CASSPGQGAFYEQYF
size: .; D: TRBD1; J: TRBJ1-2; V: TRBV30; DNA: TGTGCCTGGAGTGCCCCGGACAGGGGCCATGGCTACACCTTC; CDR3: CAWSAPDRGHGYTF
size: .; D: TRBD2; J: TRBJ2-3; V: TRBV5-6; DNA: TGTGCCAGCAGCCGCTTATCGGCGGGGGGCCCATGGGATACGCAGTATTTT; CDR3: CASSRLSAGGPWDTQYF
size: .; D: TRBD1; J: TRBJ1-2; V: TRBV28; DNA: TGTGCCAGCAGTTTATGGGCAGGGGGGTTGGGTGGCTACACCTTC; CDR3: CASSLWAGGLGGYTF
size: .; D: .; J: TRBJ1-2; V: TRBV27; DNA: TGTGCCAGCAGCCCCTCTTTCCTAGGCGGCTACACCTTC; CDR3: CASSPSFLGGYTF
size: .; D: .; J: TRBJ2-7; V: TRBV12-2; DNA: TGTGCAAGTCGCTTATCTAAATCAGGGAACTACGAGCAGTACTTC; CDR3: CASRLSKSGNYEQYF
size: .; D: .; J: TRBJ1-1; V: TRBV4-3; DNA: TGCGCCAGCAGCCAAGATCGTACGGCAGGGCGAGCTTTCTTT; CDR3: CASSQDRTAGRAFF
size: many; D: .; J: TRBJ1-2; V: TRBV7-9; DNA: TGTGCCAGCAGCTTAGTCCCGGCCAGGGAGGCCTATGGCTACACCTTC; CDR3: CASSLVPAREAYGYTF
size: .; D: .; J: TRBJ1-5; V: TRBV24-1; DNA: TGTGCCACCAGTGATATCACAGGGTGGAGTGGCAATCAGCCCCAGCATTTT; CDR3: CATSDITGWSGNQPQHF
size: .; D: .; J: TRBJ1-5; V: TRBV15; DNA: TGTGCCACCAGCGTCCGACAGAGTAATCAGCCCCAGCATTTT; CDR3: CATSVRQSNQPQHF
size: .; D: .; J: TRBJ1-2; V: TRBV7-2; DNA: TGTGCCAGCAGCTTAATAGGATCCGGGAGAAACTATGGCTACACCTTC; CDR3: CASSLIGSGRNYGYTF
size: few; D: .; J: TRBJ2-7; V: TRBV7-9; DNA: TGTGCCAGCAGCTCCAGGGGCCCTAGGGAGGAGCAGTACTTC; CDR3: CASSSRGPREEQYF
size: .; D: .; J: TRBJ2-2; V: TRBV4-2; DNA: TGTGCCAGCAGCCAAGATGCAGTCGCGAACACCGGGGAGCTGTTTTTT; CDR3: CASSQDAVANTGELFF
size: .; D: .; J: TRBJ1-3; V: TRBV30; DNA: TGTGCCTGGTCCGGACAGAGCCCGATAAACACCATATATTTT; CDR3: CAWSGQSPINTIYF
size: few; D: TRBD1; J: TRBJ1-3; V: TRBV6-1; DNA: TGTGCCAGCAGTGAACAGGACAGGGGAAACACCATATATTTT; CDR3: CASSEQDRGNTIYF
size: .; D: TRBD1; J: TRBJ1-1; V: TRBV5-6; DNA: TGTGCCAGCAGCTTGGTCGGGACAGAAACCCTGAACACTGAAGCTTTCTTT; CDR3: CASSLVGTETLNTEAFF
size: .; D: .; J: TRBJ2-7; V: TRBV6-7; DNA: TGTGCCAGCAGTTACTTGACCGGGGATTCCTACGAGCAGTACTTC; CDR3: CASSYLTGDSYEQYF
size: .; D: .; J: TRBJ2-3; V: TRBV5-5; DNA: TGTGCCAGCAGCTCCACCCTCAGGGGCAGGACAGATACGCAGTATTTT; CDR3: CASSSTLRGRTDTQYF
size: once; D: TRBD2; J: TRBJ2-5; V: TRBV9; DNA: TGTGCCAGCAGCGTAGCCTCGGGAGGGGCAGGCCAAGAGACCCAGTACTTC; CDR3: CASSVASGGAGQETQYF
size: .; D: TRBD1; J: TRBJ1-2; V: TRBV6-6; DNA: TGTGCCAGCAGGCCGGGACAGACCTACTATGGCTACACCTTC; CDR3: CASRPGQTYYGYTF
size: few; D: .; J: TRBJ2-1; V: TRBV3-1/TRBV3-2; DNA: TGTGCCAGCAGCCAAGAGTGGCAGGGCATCAATGAGCAGTTCTTC; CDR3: CASSQEWQGINEQFF
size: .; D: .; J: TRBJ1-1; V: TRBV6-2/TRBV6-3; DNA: TGTGCCAGCAGTTACTCGAGGTTTGGCAGGGTGGTCACTGAAGCTTTCTTT; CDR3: CASSYSRFGRVVTEAFF
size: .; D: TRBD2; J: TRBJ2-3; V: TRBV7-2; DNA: TGTGCCAGCAGCTTAAGCGGGGGGGGAGATACGCAGTATTTT; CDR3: CASSLSGGGDTQYF
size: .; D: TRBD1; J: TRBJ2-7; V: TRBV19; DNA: TGTGCCAGTAGTGTGACAGGGGGCGGTGAGCAGTACTTC; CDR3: CASSVTGGGEQYF
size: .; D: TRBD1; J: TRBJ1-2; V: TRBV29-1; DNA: TGCAGCGTTGAAGAAATAACCGGACAGGCCTACGGCTACACCTTC; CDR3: CSVEEITGQAYGYTF
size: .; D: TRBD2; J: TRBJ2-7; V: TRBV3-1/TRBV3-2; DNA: TGTGCCAGCAGCCAATATAACGGCGGGGGGGCCGTAGAACAGTACTTC; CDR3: CASSQYNGGGAVEQYF
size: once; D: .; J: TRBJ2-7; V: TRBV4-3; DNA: TGCGCCAGCAGCCAAGATTCCCGGGACGAGCAGTACTTC; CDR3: CASSQDSRDEQYF
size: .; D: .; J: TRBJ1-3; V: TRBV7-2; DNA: TGTGCCAGCAGCGTCGAGAGGATCTCTGGAAACACCATATATTTT; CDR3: CASSVERISGNTIYF
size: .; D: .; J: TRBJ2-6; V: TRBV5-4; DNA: TGTGCCAGCAGCTTGCAAACTGGGGCCAACGTCCTGACTTTC; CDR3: CASSLQTGANVLTF
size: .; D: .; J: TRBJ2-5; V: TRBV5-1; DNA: TGCGCCAGCAGCAATGGGGCAGGCCAAGAGACCCAGTACTTC; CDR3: CASSNGAGQETQYF
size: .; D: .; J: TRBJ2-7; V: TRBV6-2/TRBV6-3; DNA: TGTGCCAGCAGTTACCGGACAGTGGGGGACTACGAGCAGTACTTC; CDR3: CASSYRTVGDYEQYF
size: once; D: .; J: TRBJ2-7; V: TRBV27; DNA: TGTGCCAGCAGTCTCAGGCTTAGCTCCTACGAGCAGTACTTC; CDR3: CASSLRLSSYEQYF
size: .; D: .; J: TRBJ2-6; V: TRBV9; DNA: TGTGCCAGCAGCGTAGCGGGATCTGGGGCCAACGTCCTGACTTTC; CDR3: CASSVAGSGANVLTF
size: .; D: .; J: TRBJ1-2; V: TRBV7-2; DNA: TGTGCCAGCAGCTTATACTCCCGCGGGGGCCTCAACTATGGCTACACCTTC; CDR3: CASSLYSRGGLNYGYTF
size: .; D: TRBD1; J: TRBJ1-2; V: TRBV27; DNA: TGTGCCAGCAGTCAGGACAGGGGTCATGGCTACACCTTC; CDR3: CASSQDRGHGYTF